This is a list of T cell receptor beta chains from one sample in a study of cytomegalovirus exposure and HLA in healthy donors. Libraries were prepared by immunoSEQ multiplex PCR; TCRdb keeps only in-frame clonotypes and omits some of them. This sample has approximately 140,000 clones, with about three quarters found just once. Input material: PBMCs. The receptor source for this set is a man aged 40-50 years in good health and CMV-seropositive. Both conserved end residues are part of each CDR3. D genes are given only for firm matches. Size is omitted from some rows. Given values are once, few, many or a class for expanded clones.

TRBJ2-7	-	TRBV9	-	CASSVGGAAEQYF	TGTGCCAGCAGCGTCGGCGGTGCTGCTGAGCAGTACTTC
TRBJ2-7	TRBD1	TRBV7-9	-	CASSPVEGQDEQYF	TGTGCCAGCAGCCCGGTTGAAGGACAGGACGAGCAGTACTTC
TRBJ1-1	TRBD1	TRBV4-1	-	CASSQDTGGAVVASTEAFF	TGCGCCAGCAGCCAAGATACAGGGGGCGCGGTGGTTGCTAGTACTGAAGCTTTCTTT
TRBJ2-7	-	TRBV7-9	-	CASSSSSGSPVYEQYF	TGTGCCAGCAGCTCATCCTCCGGGAGTCCGGTGTACGAGCAGTACTTC
TRBJ1-6	-	TRBV14	-	CASSQVGGLRNSPLHF	TGTGCCAGCAGCCAGGTCGGGGGGCTCCGGAATTCACCCCTCCACTTT
TRBJ1-1	-	TRBV5-8	-	CASSLVGQMNTEAFF	TGTGCCAGCAGCTTGGTCGGACAGATGAACACTGAAGCTTTCTTT
TRBJ2-1	TRBD2	TRBV2	-	CASSEGIGLVGSNEQFF	TGTGCCAGCAGTGAAGGGATTGGACTAGTAGGATCCAATGAGCAGTTCTTC
TRBJ1-6	-	TRBV2	-	CASISARRDSPLHF	TGTGCCAGCATATCGGCCAGGCGGGATTCACCCCTCCACTTT
TRBJ1-1	-	TRBV2	few	CARTRDTTEAFF	TGTGCCAGGACCCGGGACACCACTGAAGCTTTCTTT
TRBJ1-1	-	TRBV4-2	-	CASSQDNWYTEAFF	TGTGCCAGCAGCCAAGATAACTGGTACACTGAAGCTTTCTTT
TRBJ2-1	-	TRBV27	few	CASRGAPTAYNEQFF	TGTGCCAGCCGGGGGGCCCCGACCGCTTACAATGAGCAGTTCTTC
TRBJ1-1	-	TRBV11-3	-	CASSFDTGNTEAFF	TGTGCCAGCAGCTTCGACACCGGGAACACTGAAGCTTTCTTT
TRBJ1-2	TRBD1	TRBV28	-	CASTADRGNGYTF	TGTGCCAGCACCGCGGACAGGGGCAATGGCTACACCTTC
TRBJ1-1	TRBD1	TRBV28	-	CASSLVIGTGSEAFF	TGTGCCAGCAGTTTAGTCATCGGGACAGGGTCTGAAGCTTTCTTT
TRBJ2-7	TRBD2	TRBV5-4	-	CASSLGLAGGLSYEQYF	TGTGCCAGCAGCTTGGGGCTAGCGGGAGGGCTCTCCTACGAGCAGTACTTC
TRBJ1-1	TRBD1	TRBV2	-	CARRDRGGRTEAFF	TGTGCCAGAAGGGACAGGGGAGGAAGGACTGAAGCTTTCTTT
TRBJ1-5	-	TRBV2	-	CASSEAGSGVQPQHF	TGTGCCAGCAGTGAAGCGGGGTCGGGGGTCCAGCCCCAGCATTTT
TRBJ2-5	-	TRBV6-5	-	CASSSGVQETQYF	TGTGCCAGCAGCTCGGGGGTCCAAGAGACCCAGTACTTC
TRBJ1-3	TRBD1	TRBV7-9	-	CASSLVGTGFGNTIYF	TGTGCCAGCAGCTTAGTGGGGACAGGGTTCGGAAACACCATATATTTT
TRBJ1-2	-	TRBV18	-	CASSPGSGYGYTF	TGTGCCAGCTCACCCGGAAGCGGCTATGGCTACACCTTC
TRBJ1-1	-	TRBV5-1	once	CASSFRVRGMNTEAFF	TGCGCCAGCAGCTTCCGGGTTAGGGGGATGAACACTGAAGCTTTCTTT
TRBJ2-7	-	TRBV6-1	-	CASREAGNRDHEQYF	TGTGCCAGCAGAGAAGCGGGGAACAGGGACCACGAGCAGTACTTC
TRBJ2-3	-	TRBV25-1	once	CASSGPGTLDTQYF	TGTGCCAGCAGTGGTCCCGGGACATTAGATACGCAGTATTTT
TRBJ2-2	-	TRBV4-2	-	CASSQRKGANTGELFF	TGTGCCAGCAGCCAAAGAAAGGGGGCGAACACCGGGGAGCTGTTTTTT
TRBJ2-3	-	TRBV5-6	-	CASSTRQHTDTQYF	TGTGCCAGCAGTACACGACAGCACACAGATACGCAGTATTTT
TRBJ1-5	-	TRBV5-6	-	CASSLWRGRKYQPQHF	TGTGCCAGCAGCTTGTGGCGGGGGCGGAAGTATCAGCCCCAGCATTTT
TRBJ2-3	-	TRBV7-8	-	CASSPGLWSTDTQYF	TGTGCCAGCAGCCCCGGTTTGTGGAGCACAGATACGCAGTATTTT